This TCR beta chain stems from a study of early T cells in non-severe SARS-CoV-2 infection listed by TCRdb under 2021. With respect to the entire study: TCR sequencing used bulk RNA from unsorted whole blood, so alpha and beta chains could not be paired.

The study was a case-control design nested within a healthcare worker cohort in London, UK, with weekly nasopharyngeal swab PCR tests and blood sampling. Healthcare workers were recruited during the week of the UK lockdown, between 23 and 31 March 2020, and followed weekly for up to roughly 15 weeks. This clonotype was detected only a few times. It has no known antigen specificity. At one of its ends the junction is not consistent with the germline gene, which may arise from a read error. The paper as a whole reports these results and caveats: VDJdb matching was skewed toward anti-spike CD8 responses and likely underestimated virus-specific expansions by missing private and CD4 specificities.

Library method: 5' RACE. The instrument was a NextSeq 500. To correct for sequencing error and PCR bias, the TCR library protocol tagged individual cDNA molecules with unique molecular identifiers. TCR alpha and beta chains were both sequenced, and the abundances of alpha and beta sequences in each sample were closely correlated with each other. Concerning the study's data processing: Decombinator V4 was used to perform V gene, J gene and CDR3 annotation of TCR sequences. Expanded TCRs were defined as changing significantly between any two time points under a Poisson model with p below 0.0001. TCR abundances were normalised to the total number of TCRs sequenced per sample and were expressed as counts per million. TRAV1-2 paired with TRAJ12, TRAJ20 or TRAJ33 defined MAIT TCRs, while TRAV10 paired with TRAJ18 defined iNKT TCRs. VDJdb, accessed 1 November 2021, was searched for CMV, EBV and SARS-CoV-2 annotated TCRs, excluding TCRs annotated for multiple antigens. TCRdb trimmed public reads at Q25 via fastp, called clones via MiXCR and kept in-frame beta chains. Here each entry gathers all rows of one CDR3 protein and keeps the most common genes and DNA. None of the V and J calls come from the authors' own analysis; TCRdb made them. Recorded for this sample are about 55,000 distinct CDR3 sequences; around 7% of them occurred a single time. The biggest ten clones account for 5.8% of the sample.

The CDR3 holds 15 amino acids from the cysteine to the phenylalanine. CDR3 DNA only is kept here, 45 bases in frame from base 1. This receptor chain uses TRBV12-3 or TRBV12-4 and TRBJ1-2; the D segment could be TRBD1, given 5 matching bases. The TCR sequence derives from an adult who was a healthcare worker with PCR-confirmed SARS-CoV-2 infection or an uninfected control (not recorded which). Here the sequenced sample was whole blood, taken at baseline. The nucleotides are TGTGCCAGCAGTTTAGTTAAGGCAGGGCGCCACGGCTCCACCTTC. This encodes CASSLVKAGRHGSTF.